Shown below are 22 T cell receptor beta chains from a single sample sequenced in a study of blood T cell repertoires in COVID-19. Method: immunoSEQ multiplex PCR; TCRdb's copy keeps in-frame clones and lacks some. The sample contains under 500,000 clones, 80% to 90% of which appear only once. Material for sequencing was PBMCs or T cells enriched from blood (not recorded which). These receptors were taken from a man younger than 45 who had recovered from COVID-19.

The V call is TRBV27, the J call TRBJ1-6; D gene unclear. Trimming pared 5 bases from V and 10 bases from J, leaving 12 bases between. The germline CDR1 and CDR2 sequences are MNHEY and SMNVEV (reference sequence). This CDR3 has 13 amino acids. CDR3 sequence reads: CASSPYSGSPLHF. The CDR3 DNA follows: TGTGCCAGCAGTCCTTACAGCGGGTCACCCCTCCACTTT.

This clone was seen a single time. The V call is TRBV5-6, the J call TRBJ2-7; possibly TRBD2 for D (6 bases). Germline V gene data show CDR1 as SGHDT and CDR2 as YYEEEE. V was shortened by 3 bases and J by 8 bases, with 12 bases between the two germline ends. The CDR3 loop spans 12 amino acids. The CDR3 spells CASSSGVGKQYF. The CDR3 DNA is TGTGCCAGCAGCTCGGGGGTAGGGAAGCAGTACTTC. Combining the CDR3 with reference TRBV5-6 and TRBJ2-7 gives the whole variable domain DAGVTQSPTHLIKTRGQQVTLRCSPKSGHDTVSWYQQALGQGPQFIFQYYEEEERQRGNFPDRFSGHQFPNYSSELNVNALLLGDSALYLCASSSGVGKQYFGPGTRLTVT.

V gene TRBV20-1 combines with J gene TRBJ1-5; TRBD1 agrees at 8 bases. The ends lost 3 bases at V and 5 bases at J; junction bases unmatched: 3. The germline V gene encodes CDR1 DFQATT and CDR2 SNEGSKA (reference sequence). CDR3 size: 13 residues. CDR3 loop: CSASPGGYQPQHF. The DNA of the CDR3 is TGCAGTGCTAGTCCAGGGGGCTATCAGCCCCAGCATTTT.

The chain carries TRBV28 and TRBJ1-2; 10 positions match TRBD1. The CDR3 extends over 14 amino acids. Germline V gives CDR1 MDHEN, CDR2 SYDVKM. The ends lost 1 base at V and 8 bases at J; junction bases unmatched: 4. The CDR3, as DNA: TGTGCCAGCAGTTTATCCGGGGACAGGGGAGGCTACACCTTC. Its translation: CASSLSGDRGGYTF.

The sample holds a few counts of this clone. The CDR3: CASSAWTGGGTEAFF. As DNA, the CDR3 is TGCGCCAGCAGTGCCTGGACAGGCGGCGGGACTGAAGCTTTCTTT. The rearrangement joins TRBV10-1 to TRBJ1-1; 7 positions agree with TRBD1. This CDR3 is 15 amino acids long. Per the germline V gene, CDR1 is WNHNN and CDR2 is SYGVQD (reference sequence). After removal of 4 bases from V and 5 bases from J, the junction contained 10 bases not matched to a gene.

V usage is TRBV27 and J usage is TRBJ1-1; maybe TRBD1 (5 bases). The CDR3 extends over 15 amino acids. The V gene lost 4 bases and the J gene lost 3 bases, with 15 bases spanning the gap. CDR1 and CDR2 from the germline V gene are MNHEY and SMNVEV (reference sequence). DNA of the CDR3: TGTGCCAGCAGTTCGGACATCATGGGTCACACTGAAGCTTTCTTT. Its translation is CASSSDIMGHTEAFF.

The chain joins TRBV5-1 to TRBJ1-6; D may be TRBD1 (5 bases). The CDR3 sequence is 14 residues long. Germline CDR1 SGHRS, CDR2 YFSETQ. Trimming took 0 bases from V and 13 from J, leaving 14 bases between them. Here the CDR3 DNA reads TGCGCCAGCAGCTTGGCCCAGGGCCCGTACCCCCTCCACTTT. The encoded protein is CASSLAQGPYPLHF.

Concerning this clone itself: Other DNA sequences in this sample translate to the same CDR3. This chain links TRBV11-2 with TRBJ1-1, with D maybe TRBD1 (6 bases). The CDR3 spans 15 residues. The germline V and J ends were trimmed by 1 base and 0 bases, with 9 bases remaining between them. Per germline, CDR1 SGHAT and CDR2 FQNNGV. CDR3 nucleotide sequence: TGTGCCAGCAGCTTAGTTGGGGGCATGAACACTGAAGCTTTCTTT. Protein: CASSLVGGMNTEAFF.

In its sample, this clone was seen once. CDR3 sequence (DNA): TGCAGCGTGGCAGGTCTAGCGGGAGGGGGAACAGATACGCAGTATTTT. Residues: CSVAGLAGGGTDTQYF. This chain links TRBV29-1 with TRBJ2-3; TRBD2 matches at 12 bases. CDR1 is SQVTM and CDR2 is ANQGSEA in the germline V gene. The CDR3 is 16 residues long. Losses at the gene ends were 6 bases for V and 3 bases for J; bases not matched to a gene: 10.

V gene TRBV5-1 combines with J gene TRBJ1-1; weak D call: TRBD1 (6 bases). V lost 7 bases and J 0 bases, leaving 13 bases between the germline ends. The CDR3 has 14 amino acids. CDR1 is SGHRS, CDR2 YFSETQ, per germline. This CDR3 reads CASGQGHLNTEAFF. The CDR3 nucleotides read TGCGCCAGCGGCCAGGGACACTTGAACACTGAAGCTTTCTTT.

This clone was detected only once. The rearrangement links TRBV7-2 to TRBJ2-7; 8 bases agree with TRBD1. Germline CDR1 and CDR2: SGHTA and FQGNSA. The CDR3 loop spans 13 amino acids. The trim removed 5 bases at V and 4 bases at J, leaving 4 bases unmatched. DNA for the CDR3: TGTGCCAGCAGCCGACAGGGGCTTTACGAGCAGTACTTC. The encoded protein is CASSRQGLYEQYF. Combining the CDR3 with reference TRBV7-2 and TRBJ2-7 gives the whole variable domain GAGVSQSPSNKVTEKGKDVELRCDPISGHTALYWYRQSLGQGLEFLIYFQGNSAPDKSGLPSDRFSAERTGGSVSTLTIQRTQQEDSAVYLCASSRQGLYEQYFGPGTRLTVT.

In this sample, this clone turned up a few times. In the same sample, other DNA sequences code for this CDR3. The chain links TRBV7-6 to TRBJ1-5; TRBD1 matches 8 bases. The CDR3 is 15 amino acids. Germline CDR1 and CDR2: SGHVS and FNYEAQ. The ends lost 5 bases at V and 0 bases at J; junction bases unmatched: 3. Written as DNA, the CDR3 is TGTGCCAGCAGCACAGGACAGGGTAGCAATCAGCCCCAGCATTTT. The encoded protein is CASSTGQGSNQPQHF.

This rearrangement joins TRBV20-1 to TRBJ2-2; D perhaps matches TRBD1 (5 bases). The CDR3 is 13 residues long. Germline loops: CDR1 DFQATT, CDR2 SNEGSKA (reference sequence). Deletions cut 3 bases from V and 7 bases from J, with 12 bases between. The CDR3 reads CSASGQGDGELFF. The CDR3 DNA sequence: TGCAGTGCTAGTGGTCAGGGTGACGGGGAGCTGTTTTTT.

The J gene is TRBJ2-5, the V gene TRBV5-1, with D possibly being TRBD2 (6 bases). The CDR3 sequence is 13 residues long. V lost 4 bases to trimming and J lost 4 bases, with 11 bases between them. Looked up from germline, CDR1 is SGHRS and CDR2 is YFSETQ. The CDR3 protein is CASSPTEGETQYF. In nucleotides, the CDR3 is TGCGCCAGCAGCCCCACGGAGGGAGAGACCCAGTACTTC.

This sequence joins TRBV19 and TRBJ2-7, with D tentatively TRBD2 (6 bases). This CDR3 is 13 amino acids long. Trimming removed 6 bases from V and 11 bases from J, with 20 bases in between. Germline V gives CDR1 LNHDA, CDR2 SQIVND (reference sequence). The CDR3 DNA reads TGTGCCAGTAGATCGCTCGGGAGCGAGAAAGAGTACTTC. Amino acids: CASRSLGSEKEYF.

J is TRBJ1-2 and V is TRBV7-9, with 7 bases lining up with TRBD1. Per the germline V gene, CDR1 is SEHNR and CDR2 is FQNEAQ (reference sequence). The CDR3 loop spans 17 amino acids. V shed 0 bases, J shed 4 bases, and the junction held 11 bases outside the gene matches. The CDR3 sequence: CASSLARTGVDPYGYTF. The CDR3 DNA is TGTGCCAGCAGCTTAGCCCGAACAGGGGTTGATCCCTATGGCTACACCTTC.

The CDR3, as DNA: TGTGCCGGACAACCGACGGAGGGAAGTGGCTACACCTTC. It encodes CAGQPTEGSGYTF. This rearrangement joins TRBV18 to TRBJ1-2; possible D gene TRBD1, 5 bases. Trimming took 11 bases from V and 7 from J, leaving 20 bases between them. The CDR3 totals 13 residues. Germline CDR1 is KGHSH and CDR2 is LQKENI.

This chain links TRBV5-1 with TRBJ2-2, with D uncertain. Looked up from germline, CDR1 is SGHRS and CDR2 is YFSETQ. V lost 1 base to trimming and J lost 1 base, with 20 bases between them. The CDR3 has 19 amino acids. The CDR3 is CASSLYKAYPVKNTGELFF. In DNA, the CDR3 is TGCGCCAGCAGCTTGTACAAAGCGTATCCGGTGAAGAACACCGGGGAGCTGTTTTTT.

V and J are TRBV7-7 and TRBJ2-1; a weak D match, TRBD2 (5 bases). The V end lost 5 bases, the J end lost 0 bases, and 11 bases lay between the germline ends. Germline CDR1 is SSHAT and CDR2 is FNYEAQ (reference sequence). The length of the CDR3 is 15 residues. DNA for the CDR3: TGTGCCAGCAGCATTAGCGCAAGCTCCTACAATGAGCAGTTCTTC. As protein: CASSISASSYNEQFF.

A note on this clone: A much larger clone lies a single base off, so this may be a read error. The rearrangement uses TRBV6-2 or TRBV6-3 and TRBJ1-5; possible D gene TRBD1, 6 bases. The CDR3 extends over 13 amino acids. Germline lookup yields CDR1 MNHEY and CDR2 SVGEGT. V was shortened by 4 bases and J by 4 bases, with 8 bases between the two germline ends. CDR3 amino acids: CASSSTGNQPQHF. CDR3 DNA: TGTGCCAGCAGTTCGACAGGAAATCAGCCCCAGCATTTT.

The V gene is TRBV5-4, the J gene TRBJ1-2; D is unresolved. The germline V and J ends were trimmed by 0 bases and 2 bases, with 8 bases remaining between them. Per the germline V gene, CDR1 is SGHNT and CDR2 is YYREEE (reference sequence). The CDR3 loop spans 14 amino acids. The CDR3 loop reads CASSLDSQNYGYTF. CDR3 nucleotides: TGTGCCAGCAGCTTGGACAGCCAAAACTATGGCTACACCTTC.

As regards this clone: Other DNA sequences in this specimen translate into the identical CDR3. The J gene is TRBJ1-1, the V gene TRBV6-5; 10 nucleotides align to TRBD1. The CDR3 has 15 amino acids. Germline lookup yields CDR1 MNHEY and CDR2 SVGAGI. J gave up 4 bases and V 1 base, and 3 bases lay outside the gene matches. Here the CDR3 DNA reads TGTGCCAGCAGTTACTTCGGACAGGGGGGCACTGAAGCTTTCTTT. Translated, it gives CASSYFGQGGTEAFF.